These 2 T cell receptor beta chains originate from one sample sequenced in a study of cytomegalovirus exposure and HLA in healthy donors (dated by TCRdb to about 2017). The library was generated by the immunoSEQ multiplex PCR assay. For the multiplex PCR, a mixture combining 60 forward primers for TCR Vbeta segments and 13 reverse primers for TCR Jbeta segments was used. TCRdb stores this immuneACCESS table with in-frame sequences only. Part of the clones is absent; in the studies checked, under half of the shortfall reflects unresolved V genes, and no reason is known for the rest. The sample's table lists a count of just over 150,000 clones. Approximately 2% of the sample is held by the ten biggest clonotypes. The sample taken for sequencing was PBMCs. Receptors originate from a young man in good health and CMV-seronegative.

This chain connects TRBV19 to TRBJ1-4; 8 bases are shared with TRBD1. This CDR3 spans 13 amino acids. The V segment lost 5 bases and the J segment 11 bases; nucleotides outside the gene matches: 7. CDR1 and CDR2 (germline): LNHDA, SQIVND (reference sequence). CDR3 nucleotide sequence: TGTGCCAGTAGTGCCTTGACAGGGGCGAAACTGTTTTTT. Translating gives CASSALTGAKLFF.

J is TRBJ2-5 and V is TRBV18; the match to TRBD2 covers 10 bases. Germline trimming cut 3 bases from V and 4 bases from J; bases unmatched to any gene: 8. The germline V gene encodes CDR1 KGHSH and CDR2 LQKENI. This CDR3 contains 16 residues. CDR3 sequence: CASSPRLAGAVETQYF. In DNA, the CDR3 is TGTGCCAGCTCACCGAGGCTAGCGGGAGCGGTAGAGACCCAGTACTTC.